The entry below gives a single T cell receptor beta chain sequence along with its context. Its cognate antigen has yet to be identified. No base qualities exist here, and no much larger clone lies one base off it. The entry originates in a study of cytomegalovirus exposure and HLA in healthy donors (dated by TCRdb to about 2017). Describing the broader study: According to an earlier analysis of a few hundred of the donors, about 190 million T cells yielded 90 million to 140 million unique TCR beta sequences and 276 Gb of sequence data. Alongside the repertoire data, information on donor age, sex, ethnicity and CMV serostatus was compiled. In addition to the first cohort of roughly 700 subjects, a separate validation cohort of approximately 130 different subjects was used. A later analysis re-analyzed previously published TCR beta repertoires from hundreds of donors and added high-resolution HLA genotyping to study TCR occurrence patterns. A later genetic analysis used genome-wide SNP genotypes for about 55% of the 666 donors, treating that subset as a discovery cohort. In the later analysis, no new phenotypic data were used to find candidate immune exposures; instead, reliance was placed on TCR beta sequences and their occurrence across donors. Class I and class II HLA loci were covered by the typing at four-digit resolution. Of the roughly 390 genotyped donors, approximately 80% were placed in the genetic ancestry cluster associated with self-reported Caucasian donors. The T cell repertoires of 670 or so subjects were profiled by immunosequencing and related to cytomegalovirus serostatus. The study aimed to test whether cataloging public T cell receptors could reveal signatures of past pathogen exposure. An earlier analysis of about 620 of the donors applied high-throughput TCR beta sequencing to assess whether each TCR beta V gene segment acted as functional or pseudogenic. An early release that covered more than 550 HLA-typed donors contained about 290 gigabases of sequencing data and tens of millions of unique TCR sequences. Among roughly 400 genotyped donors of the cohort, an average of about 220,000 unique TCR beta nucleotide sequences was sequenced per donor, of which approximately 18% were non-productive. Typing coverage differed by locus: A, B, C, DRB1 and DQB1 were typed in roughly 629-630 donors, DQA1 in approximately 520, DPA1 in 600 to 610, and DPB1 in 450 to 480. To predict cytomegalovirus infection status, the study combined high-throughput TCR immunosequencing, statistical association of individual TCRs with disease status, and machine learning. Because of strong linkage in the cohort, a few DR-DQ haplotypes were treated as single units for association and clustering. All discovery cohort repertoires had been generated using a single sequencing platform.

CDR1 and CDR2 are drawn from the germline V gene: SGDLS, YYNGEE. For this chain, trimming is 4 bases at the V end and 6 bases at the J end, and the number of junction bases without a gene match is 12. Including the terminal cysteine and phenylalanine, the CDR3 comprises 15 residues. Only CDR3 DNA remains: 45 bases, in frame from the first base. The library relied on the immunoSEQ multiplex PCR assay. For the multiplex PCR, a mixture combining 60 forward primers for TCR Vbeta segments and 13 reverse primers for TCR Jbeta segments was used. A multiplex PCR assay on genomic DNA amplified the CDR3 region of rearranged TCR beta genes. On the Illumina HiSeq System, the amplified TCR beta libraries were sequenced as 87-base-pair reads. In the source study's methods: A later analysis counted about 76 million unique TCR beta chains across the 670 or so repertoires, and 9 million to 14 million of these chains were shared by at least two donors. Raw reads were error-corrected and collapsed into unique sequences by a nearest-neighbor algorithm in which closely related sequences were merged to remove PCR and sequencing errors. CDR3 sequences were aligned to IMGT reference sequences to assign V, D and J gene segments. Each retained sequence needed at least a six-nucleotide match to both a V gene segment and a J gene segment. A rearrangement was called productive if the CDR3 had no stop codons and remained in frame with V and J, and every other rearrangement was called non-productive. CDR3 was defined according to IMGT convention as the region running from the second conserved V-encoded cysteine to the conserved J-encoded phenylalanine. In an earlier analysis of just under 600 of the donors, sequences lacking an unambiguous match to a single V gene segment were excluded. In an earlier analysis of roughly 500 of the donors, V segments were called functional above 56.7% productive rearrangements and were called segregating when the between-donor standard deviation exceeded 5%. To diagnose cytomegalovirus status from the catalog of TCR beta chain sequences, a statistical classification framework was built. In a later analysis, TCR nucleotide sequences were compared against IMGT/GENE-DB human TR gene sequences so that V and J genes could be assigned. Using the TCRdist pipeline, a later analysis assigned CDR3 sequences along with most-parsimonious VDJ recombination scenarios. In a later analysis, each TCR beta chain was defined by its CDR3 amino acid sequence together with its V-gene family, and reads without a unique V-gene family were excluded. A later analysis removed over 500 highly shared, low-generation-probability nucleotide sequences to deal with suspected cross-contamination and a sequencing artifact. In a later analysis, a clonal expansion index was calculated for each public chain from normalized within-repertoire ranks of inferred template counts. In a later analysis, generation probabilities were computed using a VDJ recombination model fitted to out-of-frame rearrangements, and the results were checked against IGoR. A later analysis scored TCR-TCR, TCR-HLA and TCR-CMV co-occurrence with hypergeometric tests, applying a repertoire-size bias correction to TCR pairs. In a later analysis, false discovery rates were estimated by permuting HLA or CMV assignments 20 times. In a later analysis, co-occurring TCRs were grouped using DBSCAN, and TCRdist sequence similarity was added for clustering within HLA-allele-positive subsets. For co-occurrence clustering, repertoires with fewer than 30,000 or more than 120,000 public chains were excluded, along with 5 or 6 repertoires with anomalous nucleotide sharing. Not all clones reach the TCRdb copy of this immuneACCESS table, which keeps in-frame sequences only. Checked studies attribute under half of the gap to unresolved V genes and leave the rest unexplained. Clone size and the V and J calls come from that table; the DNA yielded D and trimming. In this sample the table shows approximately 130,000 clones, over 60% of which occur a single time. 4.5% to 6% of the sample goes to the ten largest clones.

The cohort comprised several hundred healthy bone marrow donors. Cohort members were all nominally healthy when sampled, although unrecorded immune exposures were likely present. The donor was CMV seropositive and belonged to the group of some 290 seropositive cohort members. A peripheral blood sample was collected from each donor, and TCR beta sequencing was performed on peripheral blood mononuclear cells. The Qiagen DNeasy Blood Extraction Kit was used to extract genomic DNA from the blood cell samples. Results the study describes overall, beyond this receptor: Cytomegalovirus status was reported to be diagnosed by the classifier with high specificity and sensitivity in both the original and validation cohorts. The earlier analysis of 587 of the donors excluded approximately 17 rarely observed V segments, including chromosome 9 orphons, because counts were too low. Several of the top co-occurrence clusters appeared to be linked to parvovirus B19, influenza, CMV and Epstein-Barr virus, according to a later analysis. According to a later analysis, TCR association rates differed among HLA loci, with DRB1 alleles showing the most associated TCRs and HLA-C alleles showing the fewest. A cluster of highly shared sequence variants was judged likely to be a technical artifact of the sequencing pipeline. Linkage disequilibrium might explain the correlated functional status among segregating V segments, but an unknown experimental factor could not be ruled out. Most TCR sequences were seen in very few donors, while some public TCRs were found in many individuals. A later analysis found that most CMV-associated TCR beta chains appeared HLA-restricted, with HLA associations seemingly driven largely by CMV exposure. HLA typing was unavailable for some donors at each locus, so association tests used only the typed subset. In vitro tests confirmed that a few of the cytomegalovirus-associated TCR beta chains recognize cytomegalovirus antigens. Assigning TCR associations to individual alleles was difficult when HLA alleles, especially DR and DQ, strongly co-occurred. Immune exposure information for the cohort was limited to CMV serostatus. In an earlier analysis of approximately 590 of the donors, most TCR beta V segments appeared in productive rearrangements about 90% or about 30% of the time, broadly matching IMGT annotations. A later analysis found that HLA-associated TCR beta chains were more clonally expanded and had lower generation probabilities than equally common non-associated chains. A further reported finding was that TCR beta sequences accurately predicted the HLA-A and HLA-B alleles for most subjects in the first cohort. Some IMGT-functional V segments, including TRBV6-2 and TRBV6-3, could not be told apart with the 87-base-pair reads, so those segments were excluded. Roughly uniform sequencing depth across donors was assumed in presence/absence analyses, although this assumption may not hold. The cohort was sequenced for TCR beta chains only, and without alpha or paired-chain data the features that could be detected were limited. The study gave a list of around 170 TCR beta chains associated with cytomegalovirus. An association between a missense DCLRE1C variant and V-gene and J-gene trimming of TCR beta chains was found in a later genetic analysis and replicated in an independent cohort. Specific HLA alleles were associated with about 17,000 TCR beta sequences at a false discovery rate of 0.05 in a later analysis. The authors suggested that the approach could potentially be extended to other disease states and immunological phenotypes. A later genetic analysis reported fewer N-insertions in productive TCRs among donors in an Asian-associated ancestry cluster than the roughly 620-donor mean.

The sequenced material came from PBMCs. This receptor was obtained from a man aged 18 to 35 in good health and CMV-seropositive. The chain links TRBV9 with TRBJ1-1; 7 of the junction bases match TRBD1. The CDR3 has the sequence CASSPGGWGFAEAFF. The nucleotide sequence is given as TGTGCCAGCAGCCCAGGGGGTTGGGGTTTCGCTGAAGCTTTCTTT.